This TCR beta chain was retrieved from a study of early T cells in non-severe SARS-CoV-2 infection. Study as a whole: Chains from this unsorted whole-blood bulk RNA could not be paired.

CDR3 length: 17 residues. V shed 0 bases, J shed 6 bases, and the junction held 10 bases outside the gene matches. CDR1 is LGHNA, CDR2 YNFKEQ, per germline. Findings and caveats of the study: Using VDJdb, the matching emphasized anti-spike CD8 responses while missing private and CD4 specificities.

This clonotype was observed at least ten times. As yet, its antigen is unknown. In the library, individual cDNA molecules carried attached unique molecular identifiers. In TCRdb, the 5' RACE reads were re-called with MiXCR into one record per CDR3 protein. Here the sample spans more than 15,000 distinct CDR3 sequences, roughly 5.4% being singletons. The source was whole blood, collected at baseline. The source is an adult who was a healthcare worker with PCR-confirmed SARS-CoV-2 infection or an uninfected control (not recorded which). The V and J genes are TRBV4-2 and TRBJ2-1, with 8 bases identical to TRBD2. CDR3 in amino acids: CASSQDSISGGINEQFF. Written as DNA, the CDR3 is TGTGCCAGCAGCCAAGATAGTATCAGCGGGGGTATCAATGAGCAGTTCTTC.